Listed here are 22 T cell receptor beta chains from one sample, sequenced in a study of T-cell reconstitution after alpha-beta-depleted transplantation in children. Preparation of the TCRbeta library was carried out with unique molecular identifiers. TCRdb passed the PCR reads through MiXCR, listing each CDR3 protein once. This table holds nearly 550,000 distinct CDR3 sequences, approximately 16% found once. The sample in question was PBMCs from the stem cell graft donor, obtained from the stem cell graft. These receptors came from a human donor who donated a stem cell graft to a child with acute lymphoblastic leukemia.

This clonotype showed up just a few times. The V and J genes are TRBV7-3 and TRBJ1-6, with D possibly TRBD1 on 6 matching bases. Trimming took 4 bases from V and 8 from J, leaving 15 bases between them. The CDR3 is made up of 15 amino acids. Germline V gives CDR1 SGHTA, CDR2 FQGTGA. CDR3 sequence reads: CASSSGGDGDSPLHF. CDR3 in DNA: TGTGCCAGCAGCTCCGGGGGCGATGGTGATTCACCCCTCCACTTT.

The chain is built from TRBV5-1 and TRBJ1-2, with a possible D match to TRBD1 (6 bases). V gave up 4 bases and J gave up 4 bases, with 14 bases separating them. Germline lookup yields CDR1 SGHRS and CDR2 YFSETQ. CDR3 size: 14 residues. This chain's CDR3 is CASSDRRGGYGYTF. CDR3 nucleotide sequence: TGCGCCAGCAGCGACCGCAGGGGTGGCTATGGCTACACCTTC.

The chain employs TRBV10-3 and TRBJ2-7; 7 bases line up with TRBD1. This CDR3 spans 14 amino acids. With V trimmed by 5 bases and J by 4 bases, 8 bases remained unmatched. Germline-derived CDR1 and CDR2 are ENHRY and SYGVKD. CDR3 region: CAISTGTAGYEQYF. The CDR3 region has the DNA TGTGCCATCAGTACCGGGACAGCCGGATACGAGCAGTACTTC.

The sample holds a few counts of this clonotype. J is TRBJ2-1 and V is TRBV7-2; 7 positions agree with TRBD2. This CDR3 is 14 amino acids long. Germline trimming cut 9 bases from V and 5 bases from J; bases unmatched to any gene: 10. In germline, CDR1 is SGHTA, CDR2 FQGNSA. This CDR3 is CARGPWGGNNEQFF. The CDR3 region has the DNA TGTGCCAGAGGCCCTTGGGGGGGAAACAATGAGCAGTTCTTC.

This clonotype has more than one count but fewer than ten. The chain links TRBV28 to TRBJ2-7; D might be TRBD1 (6 bases). Trimming pared 6 bases from V and 3 bases from J, leaving 9 bases between. The CDR3 length is 12 residues. Germline values: CDR1 MDHEN, CDR2 SYDVKM. CDR3: CASSGQLYEQYF. The CDR3 DNA follows: TGTGCCAGCAGCGGACAGCTCTACGAGCAGTACTTC. Looking up the rest from reference TRBV28 and TRBJ2-7 gives the full variable domain: DVKVTQSSRYLVKRTGEKVFLECVQDMDHENMFWYRQDPGLGLRLIYFSYDVKMKEKGDIPEGYSVSREKKERFSLILESASTNQTSMYLCASSGQLYEQYFGPGTRLTVT.

The V and J genes are TRBV18 and TRBJ2-5, with no clear D. CDR1 KGHSH and CDR2 LQKENI come from the germline V gene. The CDR3 has 15 residues. The V and J ends lost 0 bases and 2 bases respectively, with 10 bases between them. DNA for the CDR3: TGTGCCAGCTCACCACCTGGCCAGCCACAAGAGACCCAGTACTTC. Encoded protein: CASSPPGQPQETQYF.

V and J are TRBV19 and TRBJ2-7; TRBD2 might be the D (5 bases). The germline gives CDR1 LNHDA, CDR2 SQIVND (reference sequence). This CDR3 spans 11 amino acids. Trimming shortened V by 5 bases and J by 8 bases, and 10 bases separated the two germline ends. The CDR3 spells CASSEGPQQYF. Written as DNA, the CDR3 is TGTGCCAGTAGTGAGGGTCCCCAGCAGTACTTC.

The genes are TRBV6-1 and TRBJ2-3; 8 bases match TRBD2. The CDR3 has 16 residues. The V segment lost 2 bases and the J segment 3 bases; nucleotides outside the gene matches: 7. CDR1 is MNHNS, CDR2 SASEGT, per germline. The CDR3 nucleotides read TGTGCCAGCAGTGAAAGAAGCGGGAGCACAACAGATACGCAGTATTTT. Its protein product is CASSERSGSTTDTQYF.

The J gene is TRBJ1-1, the V gene TRBV5-1, with D possibly being TRBD1 (6 bases). Germline V gene sequence: CDR1 SGHRS, CDR2 YFSETQ. With 4 bases removed from V and 5 bases from J, the gap between germline ends came to 18 bases. There are 15 residues in the CDR3. The CDR3: CASSGPQGKGTEAFF. CDR3 nucleotide sequence: TGCGCCAGCAGCGGGCCACAGGGTAAGGGAACTGAAGCTTTCTTT.

This clonotype appeared a few times. The chain couples TRBV5-1 to TRBJ1-1; tentatively, D is TRBD1 (6 bases). CDR1 is SGHRS and CDR2 is YFSETQ in the germline V gene. The V gene lost 2 bases and the J gene lost 6 bases, with 11 bases spanning the gap. This CDR3 is built from 13 residues. The CDR3 DNA is TGCGCCAGCAGCTTACAGGGACTGGCTGAAGCTTTCTTT. Its protein product is CASSLQGLAEAFF. The full variable domain, with the rest looked up from reference TRBV5-1 and TRBJ1-1, is KAGVTQTPRYLIKTRGQQVTLSCSPISGHRSVSWYQQTPGQGLQFLFEYFSETQRNKGNFPGRFSGRQFSNSRSEMNVSTLELGDSALYLCASSLQGLAEAFFGQGTRLTVV.

This clonotype has just a few counts. J is TRBJ2-1 and V is TRBV3-1; D is uncertain. The CDR3 length is 15 residues. Germline V lookup: CDR1 LGHDT, CDR2 YNNKEL (reference sequence). The germline V and J ends were trimmed by 0 bases and 3 bases, with 9 bases remaining between them. CDR3 amino acids: CASSQDWNRYNEQFF. For the CDR3, the DNA is TGTGCCAGCAGCCAAGATTGGAACCGCTACAATGAGCAGTTCTTC.

The CDR3 spells CAISSLYRHGIAKNIQYF. The CDR3 bases are TGTGCCATCAGTTCCCTTTATAGACACGGGATAGCCAAAAACATTCAGTACTTC. This chain links TRBV10-3 with TRBJ2-4, with a tentative D call TRBD2 (5 bases). This CDR3 has 18 residues. Germline V gene lookup returns CDR1 ENHRY and CDR2 SYGVKD. The V end lost 5 bases, the J end lost 0 bases, and 20 bases lay between the germline ends.

The V gene is TRBV19, the J gene TRBJ1-4; D is ambiguous. V lost 8 bases to trimming and J lost 6 bases, with 10 bases between them. CDR1 is LNHDA and CDR2 is SQIVND in the germline V gene (reference sequence). The length of the CDR3 is 12 residues. The CDR3, as DNA: TGTGCCAGTCGGATTACTCATGAAAAACTGTTTTTT. Translating gives CASRITHEKLFF.

The chain joins TRBV5-5 to TRBJ1-2, with TRBD1 matching 7 bases. The CDR3 is 15 residues long. Germline V gene data show CDR1 as SGHKS and CDR2 as YYEKEE (reference sequence). The trim removed 4 bases at V and 4 bases at J, leaving 10 bases unmatched. In nucleotides, the CDR3 is TGTGCCAGCAGCGAGCCGACAGGGTTCCTCTATGGCTACACCTTC. This translates into CASSEPTGFLYGYTF.

The chain has TRBV5-1 and TRBJ2-1; 10 bases line up with TRBD2. The CDR3 is made up of 15 amino acids. Trimming removed 5 bases from V and 7 bases from J; junction bases left unmatched: 9. Per the germline V gene, CDR1 is SGHRS and CDR2 is YFSETQ. The CDR3 region is CASRDSGRLQNEQFF. The CDR3, as DNA: TGCGCCAGCAGGGATAGCGGGAGGCTCCAGAATGAGCAGTTCTTC. Complete variable domain (other parts from reference TRBV5-1 and TRBJ2-1): KAGVTQTPRYLIKTRGQQVTLSCSPISGHRSVSWYQQTPGQGLQFLFEYFSETQRNKGNFPGRFSGRQFSNSRSEMNVSTLELGDSALYLCASRDSGRLQNEQFFGPGTRLTVL.

As to this clonotype: This clone may be a read error of a much larger clone one base away. The chain combines TRBV12-3 or TRBV12-4 with TRBJ2-3; 8 bases are a match to TRBD1. This CDR3 contains 16 residues. Germline trimming cut 6 bases from V and 4 bases from J; bases unmatched to any gene: 12. CDR3 sequence (DNA): TGTGCCAGCAGCTCACCGAGCTCAGGGGGCCCAGATACGCAGTATTTT. Amino acid sequence: CASSSPSSGGPDTQYF.

This clonotype was seen a few times. The chain employs TRBV7-8 and TRBJ2-4; 9 nucleotides line up with TRBD2. The V segment lost 1 base and the J segment 0 bases; nucleotides outside the gene matches: 10. CDR3 length: 19 residues. In germline, CDR1 is SGHVS, CDR2 FQNEAQ. The CDR3 loop reads CASSLGGTSPKLAKNIQYF. The CDR3 DNA reads TGTGCCAGCAGCTTAGGTGGGACTAGCCCTAAGCTAGCCAAAAACATTCAGTACTTC.

The chain is built from TRBV14 and TRBJ2-2; D is possibly TRBD1 (6 bases). This CDR3 contains 17 residues. Trimming shortened V by 6 bases and J by 2 bases, and 19 bases separated the two germline ends. Germline V gene lookup returns CDR1 SGHDN and CDR2 FVKESK. The CDR3 reads CASSPFLPGQNTGELFF. The CDR3 DNA reads as TGTGCCAGCAGTCCTTTCCTCCCGGGACAAAACACCGGGGAGCTGTTTTTT.

This chain connects TRBV24-1 to TRBJ1-2; D unresolved. The CDR3 covers 13 residues. The V gene lost 2 bases and the J gene lost 6 bases, with 9 bases spanning the gap. CDR1 KGHDR and CDR2 SFDVKD come from the germline V gene. CDR3 nucleotide sequence: TGTGCCACCAGTGATTACCGGCGAGATGGCTACACCTTC. It codes for CATSDYRRDGYTF.

This clonotype showed up just a few times. This sequence joins TRBV12-3 or TRBV12-4 and TRBJ1-1; D is unresolved. V lost 8 bases to trimming and J lost 3 bases, with 10 bases between them. This CDR3 contains 12 residues. Here the CDR3 reads CASAREYTEAFF. Here the CDR3 DNA reads TGTGCCAGCGCGAGGGAGTACACTGAAGCTTTCTTT.

In its sample, this clonotype was seen a few times. V is TRBV19 and J is TRBJ2-1; no reliable D call. The CDR3 loop spans 15 amino acids. Germline CDR1 and CDR2: LNHDA and SQIVND (reference sequence). Between the trimmed V and J ends, which lost 4 bases and 5 bases, there was a span of 15 bases. The CDR3 here is CASSRAAAANNEQFF. Written as DNA, the CDR3 is TGTGCCAGTAGTAGGGCCGCGGCGGCAAACAATGAGCAGTTCTTC.

The rearrangement links TRBV5-1 to TRBJ1-4; D ambiguous. The CDR3 covers 16 residues. Deletions cut 3 bases from V and 0 bases from J, with 12 bases between. CDR1 SGHRS and CDR2 YFSETQ come from the germline V gene. The CDR3 reads CASSSATYTTNEKLFF. For the CDR3, the DNA is TGCGCCAGCAGCTCCGCGACGTACACAACTAATGAAAAACTGTTTTTT.